The entry that follows covers one T cell receptor beta chain sequence. This entry belongs to a study of cytomegalovirus exposure and HLA in healthy donors. Germline CDR1 is SQVTM and CDR2 is ANQGSEA. The CDR3 sequence is 13 residues long. Both 60 Vbeta primers and 13 Jbeta primers went into the PCR. Clones were read by immunoSEQ multiplex PCR, and TCRdb kept only the in-frame ones, dropping some. The data contain about 250,000 clones, roughly 70% of them singletons. The sequence was collected from a female donor in good health and CMV-seronegative. The sample comprised PBMCs. This rearrangement joins TRBV29-1 to TRBJ2-5; D possibly corresponds to TRBD1 (5 bases). The better agreement between TRBJ2-7 and the DNA end casts doubt on the J call. DNA of the CDR3: TGCAGCGTTTACACGGACATGCAATACGAGCAGTACTTC. Residues: CSVYTDMQYEQYF.